The source of this TCR beta chain is a study of glioma-infiltrating T cells after dendritic cell vaccination. About the study: Dendritic cell vaccination trial patients had either newly diagnosed or recurrent glioblastoma.

Assay: immunoSEQ multiplex PCR; the TCRdb copy retains only in-frame clones and omits some. Among roughly 100,000 clones listed, roughly 80% were seen once. Trimming removed 0 bases from V and 6 bases from J; junction bases left unmatched: 15. The CDR3 is 18 residues long. The V gene's germline CDR1 is SGHNT and CDR2 YYREEE (reference sequence). The sequencing here drew on blood, taken before dendritic cell vaccination. The sequence was obtained from a human donor with glioblastoma. The V gene is TRBV5-4, the J gene TRBJ1-2; 9 bases are a match to TRBD1. The CDR3 loop is CASSLEGDRATGGNGYTF. The CDR3 region has the DNA TGTGCCAGCAGCTTGGAAGGGGACAGGGCTACCGGAGGAAATGGCTACACCTTC. Using reference TRBV5-4 and TRBJ1-2 for the parts outside the CDR3, the full variable domain is ETGVTQSPTHLIKTRGQQVTLRCSSQSGHNTVSWYQQALGQGPQFIFQYYREEENGRGNFPPRFSGLQFPNYSSELNVNALELDDSALYLCASSLEGDRATGGNGYTFGSGTRLTVV.